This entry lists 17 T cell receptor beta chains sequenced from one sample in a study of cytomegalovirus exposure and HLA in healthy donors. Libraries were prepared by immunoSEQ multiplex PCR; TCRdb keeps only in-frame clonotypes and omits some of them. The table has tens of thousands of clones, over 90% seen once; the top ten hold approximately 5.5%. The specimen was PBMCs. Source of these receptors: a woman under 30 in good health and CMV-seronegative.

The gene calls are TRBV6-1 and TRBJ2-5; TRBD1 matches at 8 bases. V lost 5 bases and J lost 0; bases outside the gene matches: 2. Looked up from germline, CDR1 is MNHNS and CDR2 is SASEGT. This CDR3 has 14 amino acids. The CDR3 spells CASSWTGYQETQYF. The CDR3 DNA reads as TGTGCCAGCAGTTGGACAGGGTACCAAGAGACCCAGTACTTC.

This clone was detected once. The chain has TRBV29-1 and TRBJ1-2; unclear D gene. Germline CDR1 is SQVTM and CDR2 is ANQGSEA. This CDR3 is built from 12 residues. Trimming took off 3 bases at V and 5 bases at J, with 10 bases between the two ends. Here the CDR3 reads CSVDPPGYGYTF. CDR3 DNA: TGCAGCGTTGACCCTCCCGGGTATGGCTACACCTTC.

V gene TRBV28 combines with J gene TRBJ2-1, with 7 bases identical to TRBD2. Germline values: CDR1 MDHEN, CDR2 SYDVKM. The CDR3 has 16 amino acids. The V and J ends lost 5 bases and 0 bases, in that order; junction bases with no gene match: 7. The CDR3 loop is CASSKRGGSSYNEQFF. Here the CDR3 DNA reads TGTGCCAGCAGTAAGCGCGGCGGGAGCTCCTACAATGAGCAGTTCTTC.

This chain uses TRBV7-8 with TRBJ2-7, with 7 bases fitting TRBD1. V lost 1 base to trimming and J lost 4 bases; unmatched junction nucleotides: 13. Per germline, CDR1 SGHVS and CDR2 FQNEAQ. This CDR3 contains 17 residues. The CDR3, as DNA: TGTGCCAGCAGCTTAGAGGCGCGGCAGGGGGACGATTACGAGCAGTACGTC. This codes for CASSLEARQGDDYEQYV.

The CDR3 DNA is TGTGCCAGCAGCTCCCGACAGGGGGCTAACACTGAAGCTTTCTTT. It encodes CASSSRQGANTEAFF. This chain links TRBV5-8 with TRBJ1-1; 10 nucleotides align to TRBD1. The junction had 4 bases not matched to a gene; V was cut back by 3 bases and J by 2 bases. Germline V gives CDR1 SGHTS, CDR2 YDEGEE. The CDR3 loop spans 15 amino acids.

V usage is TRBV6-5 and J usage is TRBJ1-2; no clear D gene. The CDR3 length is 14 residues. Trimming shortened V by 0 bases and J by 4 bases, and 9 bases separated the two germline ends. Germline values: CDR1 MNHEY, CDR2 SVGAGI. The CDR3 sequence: CASSYSKNSYGYTF. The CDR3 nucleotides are TGTGCCAGCAGTTACTCTAAGAACAGCTATGGCTACACCTTC.

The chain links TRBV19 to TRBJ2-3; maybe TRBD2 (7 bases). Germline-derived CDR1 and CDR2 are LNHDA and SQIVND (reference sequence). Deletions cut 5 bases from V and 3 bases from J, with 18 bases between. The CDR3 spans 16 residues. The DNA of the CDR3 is TGTGCCAGTAGTCCCCGCAAGGGGGAGGGAACAGATACGCAGTATTTT. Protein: CASSPRKGEGTDTQYF.

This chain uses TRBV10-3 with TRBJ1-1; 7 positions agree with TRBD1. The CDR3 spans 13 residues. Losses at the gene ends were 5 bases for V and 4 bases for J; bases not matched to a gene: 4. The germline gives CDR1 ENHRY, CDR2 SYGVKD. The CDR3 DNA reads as TGTGCCATCAGTCTGACAGGGATCACTGAAGCTTTCTTT. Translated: CAISLTGITEAFF.

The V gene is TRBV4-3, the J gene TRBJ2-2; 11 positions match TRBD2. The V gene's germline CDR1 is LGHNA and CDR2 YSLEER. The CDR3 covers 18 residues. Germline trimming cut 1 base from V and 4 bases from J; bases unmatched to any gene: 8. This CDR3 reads CASSQVLAGGGITGELFF. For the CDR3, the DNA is TGCGCCAGCAGCCAAGTTCTAGCGGGAGGAGGGATCACCGGGGAGCTGTTTTTT.

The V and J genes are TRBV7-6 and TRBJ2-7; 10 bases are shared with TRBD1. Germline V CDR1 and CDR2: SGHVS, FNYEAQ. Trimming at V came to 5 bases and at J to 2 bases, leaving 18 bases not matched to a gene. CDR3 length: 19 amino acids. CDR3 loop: CASSLRDRGFTALAYEQYF. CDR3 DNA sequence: TGTGCCAGCAGCCTAAGGGACAGGGGTTTTACTGCTTTGGCCTACGAGCAGTACTTC.

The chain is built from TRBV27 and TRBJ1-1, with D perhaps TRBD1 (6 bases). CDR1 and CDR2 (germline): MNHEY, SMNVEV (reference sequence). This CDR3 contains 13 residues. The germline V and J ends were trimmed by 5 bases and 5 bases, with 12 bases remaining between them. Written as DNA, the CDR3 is TGTGCCAGCAGTACACAGGGAGTTACTGAAGCTTTCTTT. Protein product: CASSTQGVTEAFF.

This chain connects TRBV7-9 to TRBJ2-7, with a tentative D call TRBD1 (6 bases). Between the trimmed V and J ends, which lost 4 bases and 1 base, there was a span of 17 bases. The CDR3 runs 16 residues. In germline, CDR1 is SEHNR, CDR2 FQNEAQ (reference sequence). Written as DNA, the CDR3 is TGTGCCAGCAGCTCAACAGGGTATGGCACTTCCTACGAGCAGTACTTC. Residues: CASSSTGYGTSYEQYF.

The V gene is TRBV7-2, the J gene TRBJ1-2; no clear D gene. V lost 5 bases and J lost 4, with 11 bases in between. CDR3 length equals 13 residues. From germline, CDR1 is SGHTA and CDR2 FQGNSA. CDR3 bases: TGTGCCAGCAGCCCCGCCCGCAGCTATGGCTACACCTTC. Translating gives CASSPARSYGYTF.

As DNA, the CDR3 is TGCGCCAGCAGTGACAGGGCCACCGGGGAGCTGTTTTTT. This encodes CASSDRATGELFF. The chain uses TRBV5-1 and TRBJ2-2; 7 bases align to TRBD1. J lost 4 bases, V lost 5 bases, and 2 bases had no gene match. CDR3 length: 13 residues. Germline V gene sequence: CDR1 SGHRS, CDR2 YFSETQ.

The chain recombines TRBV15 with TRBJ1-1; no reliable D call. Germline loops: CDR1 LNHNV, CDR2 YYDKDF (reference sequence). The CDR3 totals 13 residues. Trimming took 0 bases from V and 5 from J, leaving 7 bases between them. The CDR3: CATSRDGGTEAFF. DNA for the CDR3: TGTGCCACCAGCAGAGATGGCGGAACTGAAGCTTTCTTT.

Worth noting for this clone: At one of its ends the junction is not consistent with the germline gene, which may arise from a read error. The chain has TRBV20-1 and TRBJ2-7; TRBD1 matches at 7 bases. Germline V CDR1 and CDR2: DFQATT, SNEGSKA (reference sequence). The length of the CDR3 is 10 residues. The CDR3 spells CSATRDSLLF. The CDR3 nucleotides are TGCAGTGCGACACGGGACAGCCTACTTTTC.

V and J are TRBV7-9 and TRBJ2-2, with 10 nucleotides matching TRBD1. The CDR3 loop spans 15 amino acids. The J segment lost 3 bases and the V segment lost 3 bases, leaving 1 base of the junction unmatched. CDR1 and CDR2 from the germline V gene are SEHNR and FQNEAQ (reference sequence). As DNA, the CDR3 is TGTGCCAGCAGCTTGGACAGGGGGGACACCGGGGAGCTGTTTTTT. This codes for CASSLDRGDTGELFF.